A selection of T cell receptor beta chains follows, all from one sample in a study of T cell changes during pregnancy in multiple sclerosis. Produced via immunoSEQ multiplex PCR; TCRdb's table is partial and in-frame only. This table holds more than 85,000 clones, approximately 94% found once. This sample comprised peripheral blood, obtained before pregnancy. The source of these receptors is a female donor with multiple sclerosis, enrolled in a pregnancy study. The CDR3 runs from the conserved cysteine through the conserved F or W. Fields, in order: CDR3 protein, D gene, V gene, J gene. A D gene is named only where the DNA matches it firmly.

CDR3 protein: CASSIDAAYAYEQYF
D gene: .
V gene: TRBV27
J gene: TRBJ2-7

CDR3 protein: CASSQFPGQINEKLFF
D gene: TRBD1
V gene: TRBV4-1
J gene: TRBJ1-4

CDR3 protein: CAISERGGKLFF
D gene: .
V gene: TRBV10-3
J gene: TRBJ1-4

CDR3 protein: CASSLRPGGPGTDTQYF
D gene: TRBD2
V gene: TRBV11-2
J gene: TRBJ2-3

CDR3 protein: CASSIGSGRSGGEQFF
D gene: TRBD2
V gene: TRBV27
J gene: TRBJ2-1

CDR3 protein: CASSQDLAGARELFF
D gene: TRBD2
V gene: TRBV4-1
J gene: TRBJ2-2

CDR3 protein: CASSVYLRGPGANVLTF
D gene: TRBD1
V gene: TRBV9
J gene: TRBJ2-6

CDR3 protein: CASSESPDGANYGYTF
D gene: .
V gene: TRBV6-4
J gene: TRBJ1-2

CDR3 protein: CASSYRQGNQPQHF
D gene: TRBD1
V gene: TRBV6-6
J gene: TRBJ1-5

CDR3 protein: CASSHDNKDYEQYF
D gene: .
V gene: TRBV23-1
J gene: TRBJ2-7

CDR3 protein: CASSYSPGKNYEQCF
D gene: .
V gene: TRBV6-5
J gene: TRBJ2-7

CDR3 protein: CASSLGRATDTQYF
D gene: .
V gene: TRBV5-5
J gene: TRBJ2-3

CDR3 protein: CAWSSGNTGELFF
D gene: .
V gene: TRBV30
J gene: TRBJ2-2

CDR3 protein: CASSRNRVDTEAFF
D gene: .
V gene: TRBV7-6
J gene: TRBJ1-1

CDR3 protein: CSVELAPGFYGYTF
D gene: .
V gene: TRBV29-1
J gene: TRBJ1-2

CDR3 protein: CASSTRTGITGELFF
D gene: TRBD1
V gene: TRBV19
J gene: TRBJ2-2

CDR3 protein: CASSYGLAGEQETQYF
D gene: TRBD2
V gene: TRBV28
J gene: TRBJ2-5

CDR3 protein: CASRQGLGEKLFF
D gene: .
V gene: TRBV10-2
J gene: TRBJ1-4

CDR3 protein: CASSVAAGAGSDEQFF
D gene: TRBD2
V gene: TRBV6-4
J gene: TRBJ2-1

CDR3 protein: CARLPIAGGRTGELFF
D gene: TRBD2
V gene: TRBV7-9
J gene: TRBJ2-2

CDR3 protein: CASSLVLAGPYNEQFF
D gene: TRBD2
V gene: TRBV7-6
J gene: TRBJ2-1

CDR3 protein: CASSLTAGTAYEQYF
D gene: TRBD1
V gene: TRBV11-2
J gene: TRBJ2-7

CDR3 protein: CASSLEGITEAFF
D gene: .
V gene: TRBV28
J gene: TRBJ1-1

CDR3 protein: CASSVGRRGGELFF
D gene: .
V gene: TRBV9
J gene: TRBJ2-2

CDR3 protein: CASSPVGGGEQYF
D gene: .
V gene: TRBV11-3
J gene: TRBJ2-7

CDR3 protein: CATNAGQYSYEQYF
D gene: .
V gene: TRBV19
J gene: TRBJ2-7

CDR3 protein: CASSSDSNYGYTF
D gene: .
V gene: TRBV6-6
J gene: TRBJ1-2

CDR3 protein: CASSLQGNYGYTF
D gene: .
V gene: TRBV27
J gene: TRBJ1-2

CDR3 protein: CASRARGQGVMSGANVLTF
D gene: TRBD1
V gene: TRBV4-1
J gene: TRBJ2-6

CDR3 protein: CASSPRRMNTGELFF
D gene: .
V gene: TRBV27
J gene: TRBJ2-2

CDR3 protein: CASSPNLGQPAYEQYF
D gene: TRBD1
V gene: TRBV5-1
J gene: TRBJ2-7

CDR3 protein: CASSEGTGWETQYF
D gene: TRBD1
V gene: TRBV9
J gene: TRBJ2-5

CDR3 protein: CASSLVRGAGELFF
D gene: .
V gene: TRBV5-1
J gene: TRBJ2-2

CDR3 protein: CASSGHTGELFF
D gene: .
V gene: TRBV6-5
J gene: TRBJ2-2

CDR3 protein: CASSASGLAGGRPADTQYF
D gene: TRBD2
V gene: TRBV5-4
J gene: TRBJ2-3

CDR3 protein: CASSRLSGRGGETQYF
D gene: TRBD2
V gene: TRBV5-4
J gene: TRBJ2-5

CDR3 protein: CASTAGTSGRGEQFF
D gene: TRBD2
V gene: TRBV9
J gene: TRBJ2-1

CDR3 protein: CASSIRESREAFF
D gene: .
V gene: TRBV19
J gene: TRBJ1-1

CDR3 protein: CATRGLGGYTF
D gene: .
V gene: TRBV19
J gene: TRBJ1-2

CDR3 protein: CASSMRQGGTSGYGYTF
D gene: TRBD1
V gene: TRBV19
J gene: TRBJ1-2

CDR3 protein: CASSPETGTSGIHDDEQFF
D gene: TRBD2
V gene: TRBV5-1
J gene: TRBJ2-1

CDR3 protein: CASSLELAGDTGELFF
D gene: TRBD2
V gene: TRBV5-1
J gene: TRBJ2-2

CDR3 protein: CASRKGRVDGYTF
D gene: .
V gene: TRBV28
J gene: TRBJ1-2